Below, one T cell receptor beta chain is given with its context. Its specificity is not known. This entry belongs to a study of cytomegalovirus exposure and HLA in healthy donors. The CDR3 sequence is 14 residues long. The V gene's germline CDR1 is MNHEY and CDR2 SVGAGI. V dropped 5 bases and J dropped 4; count of bases not matched to a gene: 4. General study results and limits: For most TCR sequences rarity was the rule, although some public TCRs occurred in many donors. High specificity and sensitivity for cytomegalovirus status were reported for the classifier.

Donors came from a validation cohort of over a hundred subjects, distinct from the first 666-subject cohort. The protocol was immunoSEQ multiplex PCR, while the TCRdb copy is restricted to in-frame clones and leaves out a portion. The table lists around 150,000 clones, less than 95% of them singletons. The clonotype comes from a woman aged 18 to 35 in good health and CMV-seropositive. The chain links TRBV6-5 to TRBJ1-3, with 8 bases that match TRBD1. Sequencing was carried out using PBMCs. CDR3 sequence (DNA): TGTGCCAGCAGTGGACAGGGCCCAGGAAACACCATATATTTT. Amino acid sequence: CASSGQGPGNTIYF.